The sequence of this TCR beta chain was determined in a study of blood T cell repertoires in COVID-19. Study-level background: Some COVID-19 samples were acute and others convalescent; all came from the United States, Italy and Spain. T cells, B-cell-depleted T cells, or PBMCs provided the cDNA or gDNA that served as material.

Methods used by the authors: Nucleated cell counts were estimated from reference gene primer amplification. Repertoires were generated with immunoSEQ multiplex PCR, while TCRdb's copy carries only in-frame clones and drops some. That table furnishes V, J and clone size, whereas the DNA furnished D and trimming. Counted here are approximately 140,000 clones, 70% to 90% occurring once; the ten biggest clones make up around 3.3%. Germline CDR1 and CDR2: SGHDN and FVKESK. The CDR3 runs 15 residues. The V and J ends lost 4 bases and 4 bases, in that order; junction bases with no gene match: 6. Specimen: peripheral blood. The V and J genes are TRBV14 and TRBJ2-1, with TRBD2 matching over 8 bases. The clonotype originates from an older man with acute or convalescent COVID-19. The CDR3 region is CASSPESGRYNEQFF. CDR3 DNA: TGTGCCAGCAGCCCAGAAAGCGGGAGATACAATGAGCAGTTCTTC.